This T cell receptor (beta chain) was observed in a study of blood T cell repertoires in COVID-19. There are 14 residues in the CDR3. Trimming pared 2 bases from V and 11 bases from J, leaving 13 bases between. Germline CDR1 reads LGHDT; CDR2 reads YNNKEL (reference sequence). Assay: immunoSEQ multiplex PCR; the TCRdb copy retains only in-frame clones and omits some. This table has roughly 30,000 clones, about 90% appearing once. The specimen sequenced was peripheral blood. The TCR originated in a human donor in a cohort sampled during active COVID-19. The V and J genes are TRBV3-1 (or the pseudogene TRBV3-2) and TRBJ1-6, with D possibly TRBD1 on 6 matching bases. The CDR3 coding sequence is TGTGCCAGCAGCCAACAGGGGATCGGAGCACCCCTCCACTTT. This encodes CASSQQGIGAPLHF.